The subject of this entry is one TCR beta chain. Its antigen is not known. This entry is derived from a study of cytomegalovirus exposure and HLA in healthy donors. Across the whole study: From 150 million to 200 million T cells, an earlier analysis saw approximately 110 million unique TCR beta sequences. Around 80 million unique TCR sequences came from HLA-typed donors in an early release. Study-wide results and limits: It has been reported that TCR beta sequences accurately predicted the HLA-A and HLA-B alleles of most subjects.

60 Vbeta and 13 Jbeta primers were used in PCR. The table came from immunoSEQ multiplex PCR; TCRdb's copy has only in-frame clones and leaves some out. The table has about 100,000 clones, about 80% seen once. The ends lost 6 bases at V and 2 bases at J; junction bases unmatched: 13. CDR1 LNHDA and CDR2 SQIVND come from the germline V gene (reference sequence). The CDR3 has 19 residues. Sequencing was performed on PBMCs. The receptor's source is a female donor in good health and CMV-seropositive. The chain joins TRBV19 to TRBJ2-1; TRBD2 matches 13 bases. CDR3 amino acids: CASRTLAGGRRTTYNEQFF. DNA for the CDR3: TGTGCCAGTAGGACACTAGCGGGGGGGAGAAGAACAACCTACAATGAGCAGTTCTTC.